A selection of T cell receptor beta chains follows, all from one sample in a study of T cells in Graves' hyperthyroidism and ophthalmopathy. TCRdb ran MiXCR on the multiplex PCR reads and lists one entry per CDR3 protein. The repertoire holds 490,000 or so distinct CDR3 sequences, 22% seen once, with about 49% in the top ten. Sample: blood. These receptors originate from a woman in her 70s with Graves' ophthalmopathy. CDR3s include the opening cysteine and the closing phenylalanine or tryptophan. The order of the fields is D gene, clone size, V gene, J gene, CDR3 protein, CDR3 DNA. The D gene is left open where the match is weak. Only some rows state a clone size, as once, few, many or a class for expanded clones.

d_gene: NA
abundance: many
v_gene: TRBV27
j_gene: TRBJ2-3
CDR3aa: CASSPGLRNTQYF
CDR3nt: TGTGCCAGCAGTCCGGGTCTCAGAAATACGCAGTATTTT

d_gene: NA
abundance: NA
v_gene: TRBV2
j_gene: TRBJ2-5
CDR3aa: CASKWSETQYF
CDR3nt: TGTGCCAGCAAGTGGTCGGAGACCCAGTACTTC

d_gene: TRBD1
abundance: many
v_gene: TRBV11-2
j_gene: TRBJ2-7
CDR3aa: CASSLVDRNEQYF
CDR3nt: TGTGCCAGCAGCTTAGTGGACAGGAACGAGCAGTACTTC

d_gene: NA
abundance: NA
v_gene: TRBV2
j_gene: TRBJ2-7
CDR3aa: CASRYQSLISYEQYF
CDR3nt: TGTGCCAGCAGATATCAGAGCTTAATCTCCTACGAGCAGTACTTC

d_gene: NA
abundance: few
v_gene: TRBV10-1
j_gene: TRBJ2-2
CDR3aa: CASSTVTGELFF
CDR3nt: TGCGCCAGCAGCACAGTCACCGGGGAGCTGTTTTTT

d_gene: TRBD2
abundance: many
v_gene: TRBV27
j_gene: TRBJ2-1
CDR3aa: CASSSGLAGGQAYNEQFF
CDR3nt: TGTGCCAGCAGTTCGGGACTAGCGGGAGGTCAGGCTTACAATGAGCAGTTCTTC

d_gene: NA
abundance: NA
v_gene: TRBV6-4
j_gene: TRBJ2-2
CDR3aa: CASRIQGNTGELFF
CDR3nt: TGTGCCAGTAGAATACAGGGGAACACCGGGGAGCTGTTTTTT

d_gene: NA
abundance: NA
v_gene: TRBV28
j_gene: TRBJ1-2
CDR3aa: CASSLSPGGNYGYTF
CDR3nt: TGTGCCAGCAGTTTATCCCCGGGCGGTAACTATGGCTACACCTTC

d_gene: NA
abundance: NA
v_gene: TRBV15
j_gene: TRBJ2-7
CDR3aa: CATSRTGFYEQYF
CDR3nt: TGTGCCACCAGCAGAACTGGATTCTACGAGCAGTACTTC

d_gene: TRBD2
abundance: many
v_gene: TRBV20-1
j_gene: TRBJ2-7
CDR3aa: CSASGTSGRSSYEQYF
CDR3nt: TGCAGTGCGTCCGGGACTAGCGGGAGGAGCTCCTACGAGCAGTACTTC

d_gene: NA
abundance: few
v_gene: TRBV5-1
j_gene: TRBJ2-7
CDR3aa: CASSKSRTSMFYEQYF
CDR3nt: TGCGCCAGCAGCAAATCGCGGACCTCGATGTTCTACGAGCAGTACTTC

d_gene: TRBD2
abundance: few
v_gene: TRBV7-3
j_gene: TRBJ2-3
CDR3aa: CASSLTSGDTDTQYF
CDR3nt: TGTGCCAGCAGCTTGACTAGCGGGGACACAGATACGCAGTATTTT

d_gene: NA
abundance: many
v_gene: TRBV7-9
j_gene: TRBJ2-5
CDR3aa: CASSLAGTSKETQYF
CDR3nt: TGTGCCAGCAGCTTAGCGGGAACTTCCAAGGAGACCCAGTACTTC

d_gene: NA
abundance: few
v_gene: TRBV6-1
j_gene: TRBJ1-1
CDR3aa: CASRQRVNTEAFF
CDR3nt: TGTGCCAGCAGACAACGGGTGAACACTGAAGCTTTCTTT

d_gene: TRBD2
abundance: few
v_gene: TRBV10-3
j_gene: TRBJ2-2
CDR3aa: CAISESKAGVDTGELFF
CDR3nt: TGTGCCATCAGTGAGTCAAAAGCGGGAGTTGACACCGGGGAGCTGTTTTTT

d_gene: TRBD1
abundance: NA
v_gene: TRBV25-1
j_gene: TRBJ2-7
CDR3aa: CASSEGWGDRVYEQYF
CDR3nt: TGTGCCAGCAGTGAAGGGTGGGGGGACAGGGTCTACGAGCAGTACTTC

d_gene: TRBD2
abundance: few
v_gene: TRBV5-6
j_gene: TRBJ2-1
CDR3aa: CASSKRAGVPNEQFF
CDR3nt: TGTGCCAGCAGCAAAAGAGCGGGAGTTCCCAATGAGCAGTTCTTC

d_gene: NA
abundance: NA
v_gene: TRBV5-1
j_gene: TRBJ2-1
CDR3aa: CASKPRTYNEQFF
CDR3nt: TGCGCCAGCAAACCCCGGACCTACAATGAGCAGTTCTTC

d_gene: NA
abundance: few
v_gene: TRBV7-9
j_gene: TRBJ2-2
CDR3aa: CASSAGGQLSTGELFF
CDR3nt: TGTGCCAGCAGCGCTGGCGGACAGCTATCGACCGGGGAGCTGTTTTTT

d_gene: NA
abundance: few
v_gene: TRBV30
j_gene: TRBJ1-6
CDR3aa: CARKGSTNSPLHF
CDR3nt: TGTGCCCGGAAGGGAAGTACAAATTCACCCCTCCACTTT

d_gene: TRBD2
abundance: NA
v_gene: TRBV3-1
j_gene: TRBJ2-3
CDR3aa: CASSQDLSETSGTDTQYF
CDR3nt: TGTGCCAGCAGCCAAGATCTTAGTGAGACTAGCGGCACAGATACGCAGTATTTT

d_gene: NA
abundance: few
v_gene: TRBV6-6
j_gene: TRBJ2-7
CDR3aa: CASSYADSSYEQYF
CDR3nt: TGTGCCAGCAGTTACGCCGACAGTTCCTACGAGCAGTACTTC

d_gene: TRBD1
abundance: few
v_gene: TRBV3-1
j_gene: TRBJ1-3
CDR3aa: CASSRTGGRTGNTIYF
CDR3nt: TGTGCCAGCAGCCGGACAGGAGGACGCACTGGAAACACCATATATTTT

d_gene: NA
abundance: many
v_gene: TRBV7-8
j_gene: TRBJ2-1
CDR3aa: CASSLADGRTGNEQFF
CDR3nt: TGTGCCAGCAGCTTAGCGGACGGGAGAACAGGCAATGAGCAGTTCTTC

d_gene: NA
abundance: NA
v_gene: TRBV24-1
j_gene: TRBJ2-7
CDR3aa: CAPFRDMSSYEQYF
CDR3nt: TGTGCCCCTTTCCGGGACATGAGCTCCTACGAGCAGTACTTC

d_gene: NA
abundance: NA
v_gene: TRBV28
j_gene: TRBJ1-6
CDR3aa: CASKGAGRSYNSPLHF
CDR3nt: TGTGCCAGCAAAGGGGCAGGGCGGTCCTATAATTCACCCCTCCACTTT

d_gene: TRBD2
abundance: many
v_gene: TRBV5-5
j_gene: TRBJ2-5
CDR3aa: CASSLIAGSFQETQYF
CDR3nt: TGTGCCAGCAGCTTGATAGCGGGGAGCTTCCAAGAGACCCAGTACTTC

d_gene: NA
abundance: NA
v_gene: TRBV20-1
j_gene: TRBJ2-2
CDR3aa: CSALFQAGPNTGELFF
CDR3nt: TGCAGTGCCCTATTTCAGGCGGGACCAAACACCGGGGAGCTGTTTTTT

d_gene: TRBD2
abundance: NA
v_gene: TRBV9
j_gene: TRBJ2-1
CDR3aa: CASSVGTSGSDEQFF
CDR3nt: TGTGCCAGCAGCGTCGGGACTAGCGGGAGCGATGAGCAGTTCTTC

d_gene: TRBD1
abundance: NA
v_gene: TRBV5-1
j_gene: TRBJ1-1
CDR3aa: CASRTGALNTEAFF
CDR3nt: TGCGCCAGCAGGACAGGGGCCCTGAACACTGAAGCTTTCTTT

d_gene: TRBD2
abundance: many
v_gene: TRBV6-1
j_gene: TRBJ2-7
CDR3aa: CASNPLTGGSYEQYF
CDR3nt: TGTGCCAGTAACCCACTGACGGGAGGCTCCTACGAGCAGTACTTC

d_gene: NA
abundance: NA
v_gene: TRBV6-5
j_gene: TRBJ1-1
CDR3aa: CASSSNVGLWRTEAFF
CDR3nt: TGTGCCAGCAGTTCCAACGTAGGGTTATGGCGGACTGAAGCTTTCTTT

d_gene: NA
abundance: many
v_gene: TRBV2
j_gene: TRBJ1-2
CDR3aa: CASSENAYGYTF
CDR3nt: TGTGCCAGCAGTGAGAACGCCTATGGCTACACCTTC

d_gene: TRBD2
abundance: few
v_gene: TRBV20-1
j_gene: TRBJ2-5
CDR3aa: CSARGWASGRRETQYF
CDR3nt: TGCAGTGCTAGAGGTTGGGCTAGCGGGAGACGAGAGACCCAGTACTTC

d_gene: NA
abundance: few
v_gene: TRBV30
j_gene: TRBJ1-3
CDR3aa: CAWDRILGNTIYF
CDR3nt: TGTGCCTGGGACAGGATTTTGGGAAACACCATATATTTT

d_gene: NA
abundance: few
v_gene: TRBV6-5
j_gene: TRBJ1-2
CDR3aa: CASSYSSGAYTF
CDR3nt: TGTGCCAGCAGTTACTCATCGGGGGCCTACACCTTC

d_gene: NA
abundance: few
v_gene: TRBV11-3
j_gene: TRBJ2-1
CDR3aa: CASSVAPTQVSHEQFF
CDR3nt: TGTGCCAGCAGCGTAGCCCCCACGCAGGTCTCCCATGAGCAGTTCTTC

d_gene: TRBD1
abundance: NA
v_gene: TRBV29-1
j_gene: TRBJ1-3
CDR3aa: CSAGTGAGNTIYF
CDR3nt: TGCAGCGCCGGGACAGGGGCTGGAAACACCATATATTTT

d_gene: TRBD1
abundance: NA
v_gene: TRBV7-9
j_gene: TRBJ1-3
CDR3aa: CASSLNRGGNTIYF
CDR3nt: TGTGCCAGCAGCTTAAACAGGGGTGGAAACACCATATATTTT

d_gene: NA
abundance: few
v_gene: TRBV20-1
j_gene: TRBJ2-5
CDR3aa: CSAADAETQYF
CDR3nt: TGCAGTGCCGCTGACGCGGAGACCCAGTACTTC

d_gene: NA
abundance: few
v_gene: TRBV5-4
j_gene: TRBJ2-1
CDR3aa: CASSLSIGRNYNEQFF
CDR3nt: TGTGCCAGCAGCTTATCAATAGGAAGGAACTACAATGAGCAGTTCTTC

d_gene: TRBD2
abundance: many
v_gene: TRBV28
j_gene: TRBJ2-7
CDR3aa: CASSFAAGAGEQYF
CDR3nt: TGTGCCAGCAGTTTCGCCGCGGGAGCTGGCGAGCAGTACTTC

d_gene: TRBD2
abundance: NA
v_gene: TRBV9
j_gene: TRBJ2-1
CDR3aa: CASSRLAGDLNEQFF
CDR3nt: TGTGCCAGCAGTCGACTAGCGGGAGATTTAAATGAGCAGTTCTTC

d_gene: NA
abundance: once
v_gene: TRBV5-1
j_gene: TRBJ2-2
CDR3aa: CASSLLQGNTGELFF
CDR3nt: TGCGCCAGCAGCTTGTTACAGGGGAACACCGGGGAGCTGTTTTTT